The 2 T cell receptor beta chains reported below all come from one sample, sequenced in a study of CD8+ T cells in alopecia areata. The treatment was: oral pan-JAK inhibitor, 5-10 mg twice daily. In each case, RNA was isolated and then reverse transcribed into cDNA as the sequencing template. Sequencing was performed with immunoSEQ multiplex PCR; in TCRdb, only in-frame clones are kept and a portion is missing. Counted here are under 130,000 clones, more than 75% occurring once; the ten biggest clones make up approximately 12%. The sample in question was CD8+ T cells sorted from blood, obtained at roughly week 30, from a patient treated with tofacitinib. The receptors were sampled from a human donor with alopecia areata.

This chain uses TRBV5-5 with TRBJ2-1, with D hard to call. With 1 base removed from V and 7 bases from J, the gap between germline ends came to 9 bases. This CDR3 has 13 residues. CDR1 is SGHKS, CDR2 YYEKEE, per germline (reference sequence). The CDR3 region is CASSLPISNEQFF. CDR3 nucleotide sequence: TGTGCCAGCAGCTTGCCAATATCGAATGAGCAGTTCTTC.

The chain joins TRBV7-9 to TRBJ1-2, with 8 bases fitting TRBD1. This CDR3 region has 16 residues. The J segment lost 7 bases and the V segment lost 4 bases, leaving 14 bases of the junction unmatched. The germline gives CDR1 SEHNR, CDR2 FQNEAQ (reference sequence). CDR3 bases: TGTGCCAGCAGCTCCGTGACAGGGGCGAGATTGGGTGGCTACACCTTC. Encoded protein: CASSSVTGARLGGYTF.